This entry concerns a single T cell receptor (beta chain). TCRdb re-called the 5' RACE reads; every CDR3 protein appears as one record, without DNA. The sample totals more than 100,000 distinct CDR3 sequences. This entry comes from a study of monozygotic twins with inflammatory bowel disease. Germline V lookup: CDR1 SGHRS, CDR2 YFSETQ. This CDR3 is 13 amino acids long. The sequence was obtained from a human donor with ulcerative colitis or Crohn's disease, or a healthy co-twin of an affected twin (not recorded which). Sequencing was carried out using blood. J is TRBJ2-2 and V is TRBV5-1; the TCRdb call, TRBD1, lacks DNA for checking. CDR3 in amino acids: CASRGQDTGELFF.